This T cell receptor beta chain was captured by sequencing in a study of technical replicates of blood from several donors. Sequenced by immunoSEQ multiplex PCR; TCRdb stores in-frame clones only, minus some. The sample contains around 49,000 clones, about 96% of which appear only once. The specimen sequenced was T cells isolated from PBMCs. This TCR derives from a human donor in good health.

In nucleotides, the CDR3 is TGTGCCAGCAGACAGAAACCCTACGAGCAGTACTTC. This gives the protein CASRQKPYEQYF. V is TRBV13 and J is TRBJ2-7; D gene unclear. The V gene's germline CDR1 is PRHDT and CDR2 FYEKMQ (reference sequence). V lost 6 bases, J lost 2 bases, and 8 bases lay in between. This CDR3 has 12 residues.